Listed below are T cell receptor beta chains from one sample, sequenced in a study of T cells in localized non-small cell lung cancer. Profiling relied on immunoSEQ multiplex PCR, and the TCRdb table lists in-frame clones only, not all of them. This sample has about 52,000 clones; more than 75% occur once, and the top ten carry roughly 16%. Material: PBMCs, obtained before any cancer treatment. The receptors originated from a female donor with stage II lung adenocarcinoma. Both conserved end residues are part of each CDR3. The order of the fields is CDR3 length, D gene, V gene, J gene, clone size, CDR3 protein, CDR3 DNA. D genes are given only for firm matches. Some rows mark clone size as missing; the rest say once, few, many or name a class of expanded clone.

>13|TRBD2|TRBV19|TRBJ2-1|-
CATRGGSGNEQFF
TGTGCCACCCGCGGGGGGAGCGGCAATGAGCAGTTCTTC
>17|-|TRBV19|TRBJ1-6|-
CASSIESGTRNNSPLHF
TGTGCCAGTAGTATAGAGTCCGGGACAAGGAATAATTCACCCCTCCACTTT
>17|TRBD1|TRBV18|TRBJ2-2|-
CASSPRDRAKNTGELFF
TGTGCCAGCTCACCTCGGGACAGGGCGAAGAACACCGGGGAGCTGTTTTTT
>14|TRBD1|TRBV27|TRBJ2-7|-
CASSRLDRAHEQYF
TGTGCCAGCAGCCGATTGGACAGGGCACACGAGCAGTACTTC
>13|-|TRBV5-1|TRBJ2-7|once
CASSLRPAAEPYF
TGCGCCAGCAGCCTCAGGCCTGCGGCGGAACCGTACTTC
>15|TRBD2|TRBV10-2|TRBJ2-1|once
CASNPGTSVSNEQFF
TGCGCCAGCAATCCCGGGACTAGTGTATCCAATGAGCAGTTCTTC
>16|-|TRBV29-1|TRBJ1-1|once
CSVEPGGGVMNTEAFF
TGCAGCGTTGAACCCGGAGGAGGGGTAATGAACACTGAAGCTTTCTTT
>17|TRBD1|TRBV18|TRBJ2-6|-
CASSPGTGGSGANVLTF
TGTGCCAGCTCCCCCGGGACAGGGGGCTCTGGGGCCAACGTCCTGACTTTC
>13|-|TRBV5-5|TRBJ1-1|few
CASSRTISTEAFF
TGTGCCAGCAGCCGAACGATCAGCACTGAAGCTTTCTTT
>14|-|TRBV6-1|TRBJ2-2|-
CASSGLRATGELFF
TGTGCCAGCAGTGGTCTGAGGGCCACCGGGGAGCTGTTTTTT
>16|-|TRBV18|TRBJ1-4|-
CASSPLSGIREEKLFF
TGTGCCAGCTCACCACTCAGCGGGATAAGAGAGGAAAAACTGTTTTTT
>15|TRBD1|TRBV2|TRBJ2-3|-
CATLTRQGSTDTQYF
TGTGCCACCTTAACTAGACAGGGGAGTACAGATACGCAGTATTTT
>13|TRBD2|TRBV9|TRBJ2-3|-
CASSVGGTSEAYF
TGTGCCAGCAGCGTGGGCGGGACTAGCGAGGCGTATTTT
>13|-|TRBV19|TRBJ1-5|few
CASSRGWRQPQHF
TGTGCCAGTAGTAGGGGGTGGCGGCAGCCCCAGCATTTT
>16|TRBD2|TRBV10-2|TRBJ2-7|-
CASKPSGLAGVYEQYF
TGCGCCAGCAAGCCGTCGGGACTAGCGGGGGTCTACGAGCAGTACTTC
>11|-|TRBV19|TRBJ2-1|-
CASSMSDEQFF
TGTGCCAGTAGTATGTCCGATGAGCAGTTCTTC
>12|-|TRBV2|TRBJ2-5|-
CASRRGVETQYF
TGTGCCAGCAGGAGGGGGGTGGAGACCCAGTACTTC
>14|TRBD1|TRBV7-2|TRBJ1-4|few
CASSLTAGGEKLFF
TGTGCCAGCAGCTTAACCGCAGGGGGTGAAAAACTGTTTTTT
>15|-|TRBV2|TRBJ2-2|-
CASSPVSPGTGELFF
TGTGCCAGCAGTCCTGTCAGCCCCGGCACCGGGGAGCTGTTTTTT
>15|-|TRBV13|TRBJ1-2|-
CASSQVESANYGYTF
TGTGCCAGCAGCCAAGTAGAGTCAGCTAACTATGGCTACACCTTC
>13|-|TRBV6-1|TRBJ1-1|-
CASLHKRDTEAFF
TGTGCCAGCCTCCATAAAAGGGACACTGAAGCTTTCTTT
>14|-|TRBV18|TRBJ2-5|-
CASSTQSGGETQYF
TGTGCCAGCTCAACCCAGTCGGGCGGTGAGACCCAGTACTTC
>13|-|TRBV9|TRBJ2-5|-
CASSVAVQETQYF
TGTGCCAGCAGCGTAGCGGTCCAAGAGACCCAGTACTTC
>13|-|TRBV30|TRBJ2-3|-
CAWSARVPDTQYF
TGTGCCTGGAGTGCCAGGGTACCAGATACGCAGTATTTT
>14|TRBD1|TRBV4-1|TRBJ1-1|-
CASSRGQGMAEAFF
TGCGCCAGCAGCCGAGGACAGGGAATGGCTGAAGCTTTCTTT
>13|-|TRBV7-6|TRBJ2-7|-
CASSPRPLYEQYF
TGTGCCAGCAGCCCGCGCCCCCTCTACGAGCAGTACTTC